These T cell receptor beta chains were read from a single sample in a study of metastatic and nonmetastatic thyroid tumors. TCRdb reassembled clones from the PCR reads with MiXCR. This table holds under 40,000 clones, more than 15% found once. Sequencing input: blood. These receptors came from a female donor with papillary thyroid cancer or a benign thyroid nodule (not recorded which). Some clones in this sample may be carry-over from other donors' samples. CDR3s include the opening cysteine and the closing phenylalanine or tryptophan. Fields, in order: clone size, V gene, J gene, D gene, CDR3 protein, CDR3 DNA. D genes are given only for firm matches. Size is stated for part of the rows, as once, few or many counts, or as a class when the clone is expanded.

abundance: many; v_gene: TRBV6-2/TRBV6-3; j_gene: TRBJ2-7; d_gene: TRBD2; CDR3aa: CASSYGRSGTSSSEF; CDR3nt: TGTGCCAGCAGTTACGGGCGTTCGGGGACTAGCAGCTCGGAATTC
abundance: once; v_gene: TRBV11-2; j_gene: TRBJ2-2; d_gene: .; CDR3aa: CASSLTRSAGELFF; CDR3nt: TGTGCCAGCAGCTTAACACGCAGCGCCGGGGAGCTGTTTTTT
abundance: many; v_gene: TRBV27; j_gene: TRBJ2-7; d_gene: .; CDR3aa: CASSFGVPYEQYF; CDR3nt: TGTGCCAGCAGTTTTGGGGTCCCCTACGAGCAGTACTTC
abundance: few; v_gene: TRBV24-1; j_gene: TRBJ2-1; d_gene: .; CDR3aa: CATSDFRLALNNEQFF; CDR3nt: TGTGCCACCAGTGATTTTAGGCTAGCTTTAAACAATGAGCAGTTCTTC
abundance: few; v_gene: TRBV6-1; j_gene: TRBJ1-2; d_gene: .; CDR3aa: CASSELSGTVNYGYTF; CDR3nt: TGTGCCAGCAGTGAATTATCCGGGACGGTTAACTATGGCTACACCTTC
abundance: many; v_gene: TRBV6-1; j_gene: TRBJ2-5; d_gene: .; CDR3aa: CASSDRGEFPETQYF; CDR3nt: TGTGCCAGCAGTGACAGGGGGGAGTTCCCCGAGACCCAGTACTTC
abundance: .; v_gene: TRBV6-4; j_gene: TRBJ2-1; d_gene: TRBD1; CDR3aa: CASSGDRGNEQFF; CDR3nt: TGTGCCAGCAGTGGGGACAGGGGGAATGAGCAGTTCTTC
abundance: many; v_gene: TRBV5-1; j_gene: TRBJ2-3; d_gene: .; CDR3aa: CASSSVIRASTDTQYF; CDR3nt: TGCGCCAGCAGCTCCGTCATAAGGGCTAGCACAGATACGCAGTATTTT
abundance: few; v_gene: TRBV28; j_gene: TRBJ2-7; d_gene: TRBD1; CDR3aa: CASSPPDRGYEQYF; CDR3nt: TGTGCCAGCAGTCCCCCGGACAGGGGTTACGAGCAGTACTTC
abundance: many; v_gene: TRBV6-1; j_gene: TRBJ1-5; d_gene: TRBD1; CDR3aa: CASSAWTGLDSNQPQHF; CDR3nt: TGTGCCAGCAGCGCATGGACAGGGCTTGATAGCAATCAGCCCCAGCATTTT
abundance: many; v_gene: TRBV6-1; j_gene: TRBJ2-3; d_gene: TRBD2; CDR3aa: CASSTAGTSGTDTQYF; CDR3nt: TGTGCCAGCAGTACGGCCGGGACTAGCGGGACAGATACGCAGTATTTT
abundance: few; v_gene: TRBV4-3; j_gene: TRBJ2-3; d_gene: TRBD2; CDR3aa: CASSQSGILTDTQYF; CDR3nt: TGCGCCAGCAGCCAAAGCGGGATCCTCACAGATACGCAGTATTTT
abundance: many; v_gene: TRBV12-3/TRBV12-4; j_gene: TRBJ1-5; d_gene: TRBD1; CDR3aa: CASSSETGGHQPQHF; CDR3nt: TGTGCCAGCAGTTCCGAGACAGGGGGCCATCAGCCCCAGCATTTT
abundance: medium-sized; v_gene: TRBV20-1; j_gene: TRBJ2-7; d_gene: TRBD2; CDR3aa: CSARAVAGGDYEQYF; CDR3nt: TGCAGTGCTAGAGCTGTGGCGGGAGGGGACTACGAGCAGTACTTC
abundance: many; v_gene: TRBV11-3; j_gene: TRBJ1-4; d_gene: TRBD1; CDR3aa: CASSLGNPGQGQTSNEKLFF; CDR3nt: TGTGCCAGCAGCTTGGGAAACCCGGGACAGGGACAAACTTCTAATGAAAAACTGTTTTTT
abundance: .; v_gene: TRBV7-6; j_gene: TRBJ1-6; d_gene: .; CDR3aa: CASSLVSDGGNSPLHF; CDR3nt: TGTGCCAGCAGCTTAGTATCGGACGGAGGAAATTCACCCCTCCACTTT
abundance: many; v_gene: TRBV3-1; j_gene: TRBJ1-3; d_gene: .; CDR3aa: CASSPSAGHLSSGNTIYF; CDR3nt: TGTGCCAGCAGCCCGTCTGCGGGACACCTGAGCTCTGGAAACACCATATATTTT
abundance: many; v_gene: TRBV9; j_gene: TRBJ2-5; d_gene: .; CDR3aa: CASSVEGGSETQYF; CDR3nt: TGTGCCAGCAGCGTAGAGGGGGGTTCGGAGACCCAGTACTTC
abundance: .; v_gene: TRBV13; j_gene: TRBJ2-5; d_gene: .; CDR3aa: CASSLWWFEETQYF; CDR3nt: TGTGCCAGCAGCTTATGGTGGTTTGAGGAGACCCAGTACTTC
abundance: .; v_gene: TRBV4-1; j_gene: TRBJ2-5; d_gene: .; CDR3aa: CAISQESLGRETQYF; CDR3nt: TGCGCCATCAGCCAAGAGTCCCTGGGCCGGGAGACCCAGTACTTC
abundance: many; v_gene: TRBV19; j_gene: TRBJ1-5; d_gene: .; CDR3aa: CASAGAYQPQHF; CDR3nt: TGTGCCAGTGCAGGGGCCTATCAGCCCCAGCATTTT
abundance: .; v_gene: TRBV4-1; j_gene: TRBJ1-1; d_gene: .; CDR3aa: CASSTRTENTEAFF; CDR3nt: TGCGCCAGCAGCACCCGGACAGAAAACACTGAAGCTTTCTTT
abundance: .; v_gene: TRBV5-1; j_gene: TRBJ1-1; d_gene: .; CDR3aa: CASSLGTTMNTEAFF; CDR3nt: TGCGCCAGCAGCTTAGGGACAACCATGAACACTGAAGCTTTCTTT
abundance: few; v_gene: TRBV6-1; j_gene: TRBJ1-2; d_gene: .; CDR3aa: CASSPTGCGNGYTF; CDR3nt: TGTGCCAGCAGCCCTACAGGGTGCGGTAATGGCTACACCTTC
abundance: many; v_gene: TRBV2; j_gene: TRBJ1-3; d_gene: TRBD1; CDR3aa: CASSTGQGNTIYF; CDR3nt: TGTGCCAGCAGTACGGGACAGGGAAACACCATATATTTT
abundance: many; v_gene: TRBV5-4; j_gene: TRBJ1-1; d_gene: .; CDR3aa: CASSPVQGAGFTEAFF; CDR3nt: TGTGCCAGCAGCCCAGTTCAAGGGGCGGGGTTCACTGAAGCTTTCTTT
abundance: .; v_gene: TRBV11-1; j_gene: TRBJ1-1; d_gene: TRBD1; CDR3aa: CASTKTGGVVNTEAFF; CDR3nt: TGTGCCAGCACCAAAACAGGGGGCGTAGTGAACACTGAAGCTTTCTTT